This entry features one T cell receptor (beta chain) sequence. The antigen is undetermined. Investigators reverse transcribed all isolated RNA, so they sequenced expressed TCRB transcripts. Clones were sequenced by immunoSEQ multiplex PCR, and TCRdb holds only the in-frame ones, with some missing. The table includes around 160,000 clones, almost 65% detected once. With 6 bases removed from V and 8 bases from J, the gap between germline ends came to 13 bases. The CDR3 sequence is 11 residues long. Germline CDR1 and CDR2: SQVTM and ANQGSEA. These data belong to a study of beta chain features in type 1 diabetes. Study-level background: Patients did not differ from healthy donors in age, gender or cell yield.

General study points: Within the patient group, naive, central memory and Treg TCRB repertoires appeared more similar to each other than within healthy donors. Insertions were fewer and deletions more numerous at VDJ junctions in type 1 diabetes patients. Shortening that was moderate but significant affected the TCRB CDR3s of Type 1 diabetes patients in all four CD4+ subsets.

The receptor's source is a man younger than 45 with type 1 diabetes. Sequencing was performed on naive CD4+ T cells from blood. This chain links TRBV29-1 with TRBJ1-1; D unresolved. CDR3: CSVGEAAEAFF. DNA for the CDR3: TGCAGCGTAGGAGAGGCGGCCGAAGCTTTCTTT.